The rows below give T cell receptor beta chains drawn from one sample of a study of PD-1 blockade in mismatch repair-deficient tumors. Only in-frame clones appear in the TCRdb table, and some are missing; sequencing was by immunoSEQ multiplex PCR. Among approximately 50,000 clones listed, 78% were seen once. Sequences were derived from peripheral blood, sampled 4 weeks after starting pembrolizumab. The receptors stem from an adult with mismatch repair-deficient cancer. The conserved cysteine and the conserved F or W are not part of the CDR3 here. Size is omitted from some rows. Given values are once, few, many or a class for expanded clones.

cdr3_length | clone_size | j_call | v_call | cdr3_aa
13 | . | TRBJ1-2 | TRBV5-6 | ASMDRGGSNYGYT
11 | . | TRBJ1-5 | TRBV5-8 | ASSRFSNQPQH
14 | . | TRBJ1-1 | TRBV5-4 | ASSLGGASKLTEAF
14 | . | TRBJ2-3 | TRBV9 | ASSAGHGTGGDTQY
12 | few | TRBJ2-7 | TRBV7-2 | ASSTQTGYYEQY
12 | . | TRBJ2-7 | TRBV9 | ASSPGTANAQQY
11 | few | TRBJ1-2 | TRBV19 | ASSLPRVGGYT
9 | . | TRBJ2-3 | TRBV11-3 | ASTGTDTQY
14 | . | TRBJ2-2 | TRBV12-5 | ASGLTGVTNTGELF
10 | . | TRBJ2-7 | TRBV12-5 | ASGGRAYEQY
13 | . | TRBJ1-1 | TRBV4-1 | ASSPSDRRNTEAF
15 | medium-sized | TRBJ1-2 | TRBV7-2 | ASSSFDGGLYNYGYT
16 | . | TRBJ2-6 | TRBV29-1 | SVEEVEGSYSGANVLT
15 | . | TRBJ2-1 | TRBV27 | ASSSPLSAGHYNEQF
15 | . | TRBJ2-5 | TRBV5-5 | ASSLGVTSGREETQY
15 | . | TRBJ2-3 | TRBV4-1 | ASSRRLAGGGTDTQY
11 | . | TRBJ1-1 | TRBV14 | ASSQQANTEAF
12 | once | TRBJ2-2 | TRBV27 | ASVGTASTGELF
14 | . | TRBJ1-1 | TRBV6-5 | ASSYLSGVVNTEAF
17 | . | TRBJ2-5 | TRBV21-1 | ASSKAVNLPGGAQETQY
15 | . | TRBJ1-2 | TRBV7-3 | ASSSRGSRGANYGYT
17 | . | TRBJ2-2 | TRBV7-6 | ASSSRWLELASNTGELF
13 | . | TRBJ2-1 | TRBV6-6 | ASSDQGPIYNEQF
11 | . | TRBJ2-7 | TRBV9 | ASSVGSPYEQY
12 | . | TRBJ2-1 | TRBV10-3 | AIRSLAGEGEQF
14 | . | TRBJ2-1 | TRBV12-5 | ASGLVYIGADREQF
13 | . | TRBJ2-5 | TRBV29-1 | SVVGASGTQETQY
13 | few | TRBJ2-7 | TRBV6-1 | ASSGPSGGPNEQY
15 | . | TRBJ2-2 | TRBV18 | ASSPPMAGGQHGELF
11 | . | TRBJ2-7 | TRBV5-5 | ASSFGRENEQY
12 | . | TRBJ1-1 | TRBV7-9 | ASSLGAGDTEAF
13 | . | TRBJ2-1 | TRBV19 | ASRELAGKYNEQF
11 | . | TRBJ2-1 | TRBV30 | AWTSGNYNEQF
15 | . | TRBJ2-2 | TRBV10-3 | AISESRGEGRGGELF
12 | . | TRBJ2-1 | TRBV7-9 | ASSFRDYYNEQF
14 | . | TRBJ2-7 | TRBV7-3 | ASSLKIGGGKDEQY
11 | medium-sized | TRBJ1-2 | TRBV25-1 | ASAGRSNYGYT
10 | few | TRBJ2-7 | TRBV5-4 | ASSWGVDEQY
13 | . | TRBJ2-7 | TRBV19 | ASSITRQGSYEQY
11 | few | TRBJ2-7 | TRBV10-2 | ASSEGAHYEQY
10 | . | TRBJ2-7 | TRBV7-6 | ASSPSGDEQY